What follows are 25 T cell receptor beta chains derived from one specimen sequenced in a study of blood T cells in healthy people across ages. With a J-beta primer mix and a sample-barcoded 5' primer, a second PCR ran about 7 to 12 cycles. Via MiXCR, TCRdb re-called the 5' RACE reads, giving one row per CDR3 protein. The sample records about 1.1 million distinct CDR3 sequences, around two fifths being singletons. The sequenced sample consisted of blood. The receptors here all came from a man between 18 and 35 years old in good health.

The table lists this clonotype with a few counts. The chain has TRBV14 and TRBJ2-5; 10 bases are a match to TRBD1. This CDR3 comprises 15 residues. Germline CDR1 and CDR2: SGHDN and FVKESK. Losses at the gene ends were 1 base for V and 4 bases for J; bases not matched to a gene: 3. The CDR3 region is CASSQGQGARETQYF. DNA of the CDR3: TGTGCCAGCAGCCAAGGACAGGGGGCGAGAGAGACCCAGTACTTC.

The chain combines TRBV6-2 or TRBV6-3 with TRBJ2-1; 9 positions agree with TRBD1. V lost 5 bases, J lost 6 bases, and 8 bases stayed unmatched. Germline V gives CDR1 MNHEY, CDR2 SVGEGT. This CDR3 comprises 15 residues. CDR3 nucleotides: TGTGCCAGCAGTCTTCGGACAGGGGCTAGCAATGAGCAGTTCTTC. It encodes CASSLRTGASNEQFF.

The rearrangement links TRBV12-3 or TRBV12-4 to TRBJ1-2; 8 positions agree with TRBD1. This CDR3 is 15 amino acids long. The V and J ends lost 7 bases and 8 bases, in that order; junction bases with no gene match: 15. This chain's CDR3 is CASTEGQGLNSGYTF. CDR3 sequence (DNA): TGTGCCAGCACCGAAGGACAGGGCCTCAATTCCGGCTACACCTTC.

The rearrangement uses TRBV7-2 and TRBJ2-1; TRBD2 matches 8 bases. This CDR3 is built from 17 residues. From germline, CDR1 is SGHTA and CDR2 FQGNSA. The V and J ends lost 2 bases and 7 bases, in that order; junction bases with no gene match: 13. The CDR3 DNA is TGTGCCAGCAGCTTATTTACAGGTCGGGGGGGCGGGAATGAGCAGTTCTTC. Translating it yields CASSLFTGRGGGNEQFF.

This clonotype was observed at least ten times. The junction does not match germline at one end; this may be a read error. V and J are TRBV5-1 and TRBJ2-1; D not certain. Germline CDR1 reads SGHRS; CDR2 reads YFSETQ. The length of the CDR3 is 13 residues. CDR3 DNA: TGTGCCAGCAGCCCCGACTCCTACAATGAGCAGTTCTTC. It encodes CASSPDSYNEQFF.

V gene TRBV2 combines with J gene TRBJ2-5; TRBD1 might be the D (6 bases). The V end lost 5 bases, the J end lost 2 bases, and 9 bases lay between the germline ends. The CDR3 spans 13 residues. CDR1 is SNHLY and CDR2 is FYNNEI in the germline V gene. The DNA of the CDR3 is TGTGCCAGCAGTCGGGACAAACAAGAGACCCAGTACTTC. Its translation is CASSRDKQETQYF.

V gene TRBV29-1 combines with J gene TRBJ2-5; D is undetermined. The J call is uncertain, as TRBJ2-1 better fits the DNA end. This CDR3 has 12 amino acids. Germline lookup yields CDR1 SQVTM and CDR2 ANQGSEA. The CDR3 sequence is CSVETDKETQFF. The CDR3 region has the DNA TGCAGCGTTGAAACGGATAAAGAGACCCAGTTCTTC.

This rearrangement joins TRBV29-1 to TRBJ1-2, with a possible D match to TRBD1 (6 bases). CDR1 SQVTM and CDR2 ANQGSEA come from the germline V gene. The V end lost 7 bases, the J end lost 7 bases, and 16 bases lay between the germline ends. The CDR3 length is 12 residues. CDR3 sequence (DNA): TGCAGCGGGTCTTCCCTACAGGGTGGCTACACCTTC. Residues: CSGSSLQGGYTF.

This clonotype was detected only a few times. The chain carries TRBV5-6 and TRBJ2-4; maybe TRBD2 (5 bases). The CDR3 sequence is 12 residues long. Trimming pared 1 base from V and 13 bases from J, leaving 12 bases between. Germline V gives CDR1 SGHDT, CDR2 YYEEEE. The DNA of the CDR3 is TGTGCCAGCAGCTTGTCTAATGGGGAGCAGTACTTC. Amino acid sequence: CASSLSNGEQYF.

The DNA of the CDR3 is TGCAGTGCTAGATCTGGCACATCTTACAATGAGCAGTACTTC. Protein: CSARSGTSYNEQYF. The V gene is TRBV20-1, the J gene TRBJ2-1; D not certain. The J call may be in error: the DNA end matches TRBJ2-7 better. Germline loops: CDR1 DFQATT, CDR2 SNEGSKA (reference sequence). The CDR3 consists of 14 residues.

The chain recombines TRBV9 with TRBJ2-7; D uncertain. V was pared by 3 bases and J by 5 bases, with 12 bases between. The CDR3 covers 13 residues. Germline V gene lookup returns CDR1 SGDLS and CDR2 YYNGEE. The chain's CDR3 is CASSDRRSHEQYF. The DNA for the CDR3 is TGTGCCAGCAGCGACCGTCGGAGCCACGAGCAGTACTTC. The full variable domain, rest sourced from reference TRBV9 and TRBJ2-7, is DSGVTQTPKHLITATGQRVTLRCSPRSGDLSVYWYQQSLDQGLQFLIQYYNGEERAKGNILERFSAQQFPDLHSELNLSSLELGDSALYFCASSDRRSHEQYFGPGTRLTVT.

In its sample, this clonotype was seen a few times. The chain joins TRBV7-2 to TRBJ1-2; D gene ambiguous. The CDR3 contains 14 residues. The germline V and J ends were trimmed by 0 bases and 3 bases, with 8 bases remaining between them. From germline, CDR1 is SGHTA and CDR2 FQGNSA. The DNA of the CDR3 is TGTGCCAGCAGCTTAGCGTACGGAGACTATGGCTACACCTTC. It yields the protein CASSLAYGDYGYTF.

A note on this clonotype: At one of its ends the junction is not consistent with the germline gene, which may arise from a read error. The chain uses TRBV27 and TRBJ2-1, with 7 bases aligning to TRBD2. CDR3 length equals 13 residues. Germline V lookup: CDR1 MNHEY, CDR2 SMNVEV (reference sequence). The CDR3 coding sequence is TGTGCCAGCGGGGGGGGGTCCTACAATGTGCAGTTCTTC. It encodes CASGGGSYNVQFF.

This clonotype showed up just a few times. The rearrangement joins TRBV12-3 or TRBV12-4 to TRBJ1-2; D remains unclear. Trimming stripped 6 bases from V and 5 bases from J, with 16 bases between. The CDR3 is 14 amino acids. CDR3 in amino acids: CASSPSTIPYGYTF. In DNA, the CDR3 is TGTGCCAGCAGCCCCTCGACAATCCCATATGGCTACACCTTC.

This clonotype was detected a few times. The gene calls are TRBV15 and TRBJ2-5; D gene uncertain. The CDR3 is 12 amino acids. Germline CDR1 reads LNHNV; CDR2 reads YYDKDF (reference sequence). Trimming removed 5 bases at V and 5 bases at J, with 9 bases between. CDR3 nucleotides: TGTGCCACCAGCTCGAAGATGGAGACCCAGTACTTC. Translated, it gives CATSSKMETQYF.

The CDR3 spells CSAPNWTGVDEAFF. As DNA, the CDR3 is TGCAGTGCTCCCAACTGGACAGGGGTTGATGAAGCTTTCTTT. This chain joins TRBV20-1 and TRBJ1-1; TRBD1 matches 9 bases. J was trimmed by 7 bases and V by 5 bases; bases with no gene match: 11. The CDR3 extends over 14 amino acids. CDR1 and CDR2 (germline): DFQATT, SNEGSKA (reference sequence).

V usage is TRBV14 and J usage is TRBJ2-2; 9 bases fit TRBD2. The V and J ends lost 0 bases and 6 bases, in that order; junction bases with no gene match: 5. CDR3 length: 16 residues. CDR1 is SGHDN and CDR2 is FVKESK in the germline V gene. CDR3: CASSQDPAGGAGELFF. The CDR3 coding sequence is TGTGCCAGCAGCCAAGACCCAGCGGGGGGTGCCGGGGAGCTGTTTTTT.

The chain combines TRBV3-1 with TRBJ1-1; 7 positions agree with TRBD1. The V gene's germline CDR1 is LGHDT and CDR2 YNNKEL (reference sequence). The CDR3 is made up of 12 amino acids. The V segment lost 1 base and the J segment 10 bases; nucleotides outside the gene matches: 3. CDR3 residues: CASSQVSGGAFF. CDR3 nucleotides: TGTGCCAGCAGCCAAGTATCAGGGGGAGCTTTCTTT.

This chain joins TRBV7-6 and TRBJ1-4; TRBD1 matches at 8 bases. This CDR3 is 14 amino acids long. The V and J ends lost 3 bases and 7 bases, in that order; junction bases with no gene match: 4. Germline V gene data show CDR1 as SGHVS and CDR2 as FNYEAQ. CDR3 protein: CASSLGQAGEKLFF. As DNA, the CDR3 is TGTGCCAGCAGCTTGGGACAGGCGGGTGAAAAACTGTTTTTT.

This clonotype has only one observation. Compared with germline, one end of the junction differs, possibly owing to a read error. The CDR3 spells CASPPDRSLYEQYF. CDR3 in DNA: TGTGCCAGCCCACCTGACCGCTCCCTCTACGAGCAGTACTTC. The V and J genes are TRBV18 and TRBJ2-7; no firm D call. Germline CDR1 KGHSH, CDR2 LQKENI. CDR3 size: 14 residues.

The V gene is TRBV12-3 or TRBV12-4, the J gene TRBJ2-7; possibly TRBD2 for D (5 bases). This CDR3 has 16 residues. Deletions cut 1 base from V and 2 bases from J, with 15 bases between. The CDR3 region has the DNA TGTGCCAGCAGTTTAGGTCGGGCGGACTTAGCCTACGAGCAGTACTTC. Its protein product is CASSLGRADLAYEQYF.

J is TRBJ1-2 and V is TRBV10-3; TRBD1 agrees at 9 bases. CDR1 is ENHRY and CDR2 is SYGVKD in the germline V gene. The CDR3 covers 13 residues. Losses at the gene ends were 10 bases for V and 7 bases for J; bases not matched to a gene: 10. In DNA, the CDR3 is TGTGCCAGTACTCCGGGACAGGGACCTGGCTACACCTTC. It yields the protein CASTPGQGPGYTF.

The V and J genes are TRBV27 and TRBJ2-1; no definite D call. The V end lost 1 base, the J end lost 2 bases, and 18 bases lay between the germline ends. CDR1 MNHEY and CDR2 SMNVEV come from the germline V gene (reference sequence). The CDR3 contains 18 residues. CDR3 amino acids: CASSLFGAASTAYNEQFF. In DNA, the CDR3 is TGTGCCAGCAGTTTATTTGGCGCAGCTTCGACCGCCTACAATGAGCAGTTCTTC.

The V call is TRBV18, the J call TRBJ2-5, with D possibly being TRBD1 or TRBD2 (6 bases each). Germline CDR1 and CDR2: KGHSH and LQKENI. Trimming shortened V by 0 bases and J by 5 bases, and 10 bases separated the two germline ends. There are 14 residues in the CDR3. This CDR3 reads CASSPPFGGETQYF. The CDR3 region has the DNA TGTGCCAGCTCACCACCGTTCGGGGGCGAGACCCAGTACTTC.

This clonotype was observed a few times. The CDR3 sequence: CSASRQEYGYTF. The CDR3 bases are TGCAGTGCTAGTAGACAGGAATATGGCTACACCTTC. The genes are TRBV20-1 and TRBJ1-2, with D possibly matching TRBD1 (6 bases). This CDR3 has 12 residues. Trimming left V 3 bases short and J 5 bases short, with 10 bases between. The germline V gene encodes CDR1 DFQATT and CDR2 SNEGSKA (reference sequence).